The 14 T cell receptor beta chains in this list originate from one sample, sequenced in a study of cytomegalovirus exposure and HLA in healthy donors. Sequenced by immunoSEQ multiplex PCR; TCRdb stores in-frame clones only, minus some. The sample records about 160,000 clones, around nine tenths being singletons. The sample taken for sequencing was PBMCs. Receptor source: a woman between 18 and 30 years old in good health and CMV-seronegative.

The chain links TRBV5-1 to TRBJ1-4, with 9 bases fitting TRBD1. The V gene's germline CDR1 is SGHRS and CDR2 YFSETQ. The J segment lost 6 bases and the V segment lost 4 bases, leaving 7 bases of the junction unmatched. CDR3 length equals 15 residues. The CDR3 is CASSLTGGIDEKLFF. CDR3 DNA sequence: TGCGCCAGCAGCCTGACAGGGGGAATTGATGAAAAACTGTTTTTT.

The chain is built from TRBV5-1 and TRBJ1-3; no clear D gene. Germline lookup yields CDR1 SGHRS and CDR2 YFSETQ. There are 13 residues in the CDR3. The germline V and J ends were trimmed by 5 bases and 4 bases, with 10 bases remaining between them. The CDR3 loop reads CASSDTAGNTIYF. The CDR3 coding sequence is TGCGCCAGCAGTGACACGGCGGGAAACACCATATATTTT.

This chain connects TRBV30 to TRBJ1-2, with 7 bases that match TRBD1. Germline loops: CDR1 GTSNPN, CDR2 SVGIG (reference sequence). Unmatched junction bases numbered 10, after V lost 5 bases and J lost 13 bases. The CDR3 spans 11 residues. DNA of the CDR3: TGTGCCTGGGGACAACAGGGGCGCGGCACCTTC. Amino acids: CAWGQQGRGTF.

The CDR3 sequence is CASSNSLTSGSEQYF. The CDR3 coding sequence is TGTGCCAGTAGTAACAGCCTGACTAGCGGGAGTGAGCAGTACTTC. This chain uses TRBV19 with TRBJ2-7; 12 bases match TRBD2. The CDR3 is made up of 15 amino acids. Germline V CDR1 and CDR2: LNHDA, SQIVND (reference sequence). Unmatched junction bases numbered 8, after V lost 4 bases and J lost 7 bases.

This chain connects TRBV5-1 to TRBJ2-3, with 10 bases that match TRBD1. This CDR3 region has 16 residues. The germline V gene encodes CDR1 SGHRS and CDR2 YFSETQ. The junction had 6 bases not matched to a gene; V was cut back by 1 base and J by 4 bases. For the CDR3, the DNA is TGCGCCAGCAGCTTGCAAGGGACAGGGGAGGCAGATACGCAGTATTTT. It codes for CASSLQGTGEADTQYF.

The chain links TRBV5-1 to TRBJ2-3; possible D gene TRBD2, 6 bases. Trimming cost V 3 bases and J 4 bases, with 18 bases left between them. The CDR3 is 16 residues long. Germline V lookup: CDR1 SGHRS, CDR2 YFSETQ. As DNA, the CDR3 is TGCGCCAGCAGCTCCCGGACTACTCCCAGGGCAGATACGCAGTATTTT. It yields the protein CASSSRTTPRADTQYF.

Written as DNA, the CDR3 is TGTGCCAGTAGTATCGGGGGAGATATCCACTATGGCTACACCTTC. Amino acids: CASSIGGDIHYGYTF. J is TRBJ1-2 and V is TRBV19; tentatively, D is TRBD1 (5 bases). Germline V gene data show CDR1 as LNHDA and CDR2 as SQIVND (reference sequence). V lost 3 bases, J lost 3 bases, and 14 bases lay in between. The CDR3 loop spans 15 amino acids.

CDR3 nucleotide sequence: TGCGCCAGCAGCTTGTGGAGCGATACGCAGTATTTT. Its translation: CASSLWSDTQYF. The chain combines TRBV5-1 with TRBJ2-3, with unresolved D. The CDR3 length is 12 residues. V lost 1 base, J lost 6 bases, and 6 bases lay in between. Germline V gene data show CDR1 as SGHRS and CDR2 as YFSETQ.

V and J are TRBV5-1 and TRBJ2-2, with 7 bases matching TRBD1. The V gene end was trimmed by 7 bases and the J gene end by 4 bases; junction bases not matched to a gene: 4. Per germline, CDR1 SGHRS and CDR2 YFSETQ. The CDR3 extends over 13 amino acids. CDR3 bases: TGCGCCAGCGGACAGGATGTCACCGGGGAGCTGTTTTTT. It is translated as CASGQDVTGELFF.

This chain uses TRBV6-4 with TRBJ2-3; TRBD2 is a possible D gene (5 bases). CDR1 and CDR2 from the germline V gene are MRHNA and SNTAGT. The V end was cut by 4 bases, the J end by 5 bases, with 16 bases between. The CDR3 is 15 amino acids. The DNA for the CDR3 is TGTGCCAGCAGTGCTGACCGGGGTGGGCAAGATACGCAGTATTTT. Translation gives CASSADRGGQDTQYF.

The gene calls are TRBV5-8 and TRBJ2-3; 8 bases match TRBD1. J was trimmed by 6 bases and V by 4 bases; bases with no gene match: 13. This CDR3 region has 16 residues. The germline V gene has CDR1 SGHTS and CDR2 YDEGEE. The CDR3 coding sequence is TGTGCCAGCAGCCAAGGCGGACAGGGATTTTGGGATACGCAGTATTTT. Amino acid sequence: CASSQGGQGFWDTQYF.

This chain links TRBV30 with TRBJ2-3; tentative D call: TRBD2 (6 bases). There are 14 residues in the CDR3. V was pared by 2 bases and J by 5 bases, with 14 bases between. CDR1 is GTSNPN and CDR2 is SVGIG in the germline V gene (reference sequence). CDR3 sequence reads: CAWSPGGSGDTQYF. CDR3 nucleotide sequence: TGTGCCTGGAGTCCCGGTGGTAGCGGAGATACGCAGTATTTT.

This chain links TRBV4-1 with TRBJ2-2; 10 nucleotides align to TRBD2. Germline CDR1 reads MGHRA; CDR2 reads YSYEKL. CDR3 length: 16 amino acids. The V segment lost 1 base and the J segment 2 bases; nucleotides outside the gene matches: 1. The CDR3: CASSQVAGGNTGELFF. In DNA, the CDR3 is TGCGCCAGCAGCCAAGTAGCGGGGGGCAACACCGGGGAGCTGTTTTTT.

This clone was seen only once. CDR3 DNA: TGCGCCAGCAGCCCCAGCCTCACTCGGGACAGGGACTACGAGCAGTACTTC. This gives the protein CASSPSLTRDRDYEQYF. J is TRBJ2-7 and V is TRBV5-1; 9 bases are shared with TRBD1. Germline V CDR1 and CDR2: SGHRS, YFSETQ. The V segment lost 4 bases and the J segment 3 bases; nucleotides outside the gene matches: 14. This CDR3 is 17 amino acids long.